Following are 2 T cell receptor beta chains from one sample sequenced in a study of T cells in localized non-small cell lung cancer. Clones were sequenced by immunoSEQ multiplex PCR, and TCRdb holds only the in-frame ones, with some missing. The sample records 2,000 to 2,500 clones, 20% to 25% being singletons. The starting material was lung tumor tissue, obtained before any cancer treatment. The receptors derive from a man aged 35-75 years with stage I lung adenocarcinoma.

The chain is built from TRBV5-1 and TRBJ2-7; possibly TRBD1 for D (5 bases). Trimming shortened V by 3 bases and J by 0 bases, and 22 bases separated the two germline ends. The CDR3 consists of 18 residues. Germline V lookup: CDR1 SGHRS, CDR2 YFSETQ. The CDR3 DNA sequence: TGCGCCAGCAGCTCGTGGGGCACAACAAAAAGCAGCTCCTACGAGCAGTACTTC. Translated: CASSSWGTTKSSSYEQYF.

The rearrangement joins TRBV14 to TRBJ2-5; D perhaps matches TRBD1 (5 bases). V was trimmed by 4 bases and J by 3 bases, leaving 9 bases between them. The germline V gene has CDR1 SGHDN and CDR2 FVKESK. The CDR3 runs 13 residues. The CDR3 DNA sequence: TGTGCCAGCAGCCGCGGACAAGAAGAGACCCAGTACTTC. It yields the protein CASSRGQEETQYF.